The entry that follows covers one T cell receptor (beta chain) sequence. The record originates from a study of blood T cell repertoires in COVID-19. Authors' analysis steps: How many nucleated cells were present was estimated from reference gene primer amplification. Clones were sequenced by immunoSEQ multiplex PCR, and TCRdb holds only the in-frame ones, with some missing. The V and J calls and clone size come from that table; D and trimming were worked out from the DNA. The data contain 200,000 to 250,000 clones, approximately 84% of them singletons. This receptor was identified in a woman aged 25 to 39 who had recovered from COVID-19. The sample was peripheral blood.

The DNA of the CDR3 is TGTGCCAGCAGACCTCGGACAGGGGAGGAGACCCAGTACTTC. Translating gives CASRPRTGEETQYF. This rearrangement joins TRBV7-9 to TRBJ2-5; 9 bases agree with TRBD1. Germline V gene lookup returns CDR1 SEHNR and CDR2 FQNEAQ (reference sequence). The CDR3 runs 14 residues. Unmatched junction bases numbered 7, after V lost 6 bases and J lost 5 bases.